A selection of T cell receptor beta chains follows, all from one sample in a study of Ad26.COV2.S vaccination and SARS-CoV-2 variants. Produced via immunoSEQ multiplex PCR; TCRdb's table is partial and in-frame only. The sample records fewer than 400,000 clones, 89% being singletons. The source material was peripheral blood, sampled in a trial of Ad26.COV2.S vaccine versus placebo. The receptors stem from a person aged 18-60 years who received the Ad26.COV2.S COVID-19 vaccine or a placebo. CDR3s leave out the opening cysteine and the closing phenylalanine or tryptophan.

j_call	v_call	cdr3_aa
TRBJ2-1	TRBV6-5	ASSYSLAGGYNEQF
TRBJ2-3	TRBV19	ASRLAGLDTQY
TRBJ1-2	TRBV7-2	ASSSNTRFYGYT
TRBJ2-1	TRBV12-3/TRBV12-4	ASSPGNEQF
TRBJ2-2	TRBV6-1	ASSEELAGGTTGELF
TRBJ2-3	TRBV9	ASSVGGSTDTQY
TRBJ2-3	TRBV15	ATSGSGLAGHTQY
TRBJ2-5	TRBV28	ASSLGADTQETQY
TRBJ2-7	TRBV5-4	ASSFRDKGTGQY
TRBJ2-3	TRBV4-2	ASRGSGGFTDTQY
TRBJ1-1	TRBV12-3/TRBV12-4	ASSLGGNTEAF
TRBJ2-7	TRBV6-5	ASSGKQAYEQY
TRBJ2-5	TRBV7-9	ASSLVLGETQY
TRBJ2-7	TRBV4-1	ASSQAPSMSSYEQY
TRBJ2-5	TRBV10-3	AISELSGTSVQETQY
TRBJ2-5	TRBV11-1	ASSPQVGSETQY
TRBJ2-1	TRBV7-3	ASSLTDSSYNEQF
TRBJ1-1	TRBV2	ASSEALLGQAF
TRBJ1-5	TRBV7-6	ASSPETGRNQPQH